A selection of T cell receptor beta chains follows, all from one sample in a study of a mutant IDH1 vaccine in newly diagnosed glioma. TCRdb keeps only in-frame clones here, not all; method: immunoSEQ multiplex PCR. The repertoire consists of about 46,000 clones, with roughly 80% occurring once and the leading ten covering less than 2%. The material was PBMCs, obtained from a glioma patient treated with radiotherapy, temozolomide or both. These receptors were collected from a woman aged 35 to 49 with glioma. Each CDR3 is given with its conserved first and last residue. A D gene is named only where the DNA matches it firmly. Size is stated for part of the rows, as once, few or many counts, or as a class when the clone is expanded.

cdr3_nt	cdr3_aa	clone_size	j_call	d_call	v_call
TGTGCCAGCAGTTCCCCCCGCAGGGGCCATCAGCCCCAGCATTTT	CASSSPRRGHQPQHF	.	TRBJ1-5	.	TRBV6-5
TGCAGCGTTGTGGGGGACAGGGGCTACGAGCAGTACTTC	CSVVGDRGYEQYF	.	TRBJ2-7	TRBD1	TRBV29-1
TGTGCCTGGAGTTCCGTGGGGAGCGAGCAGTACTTC	CAWSSVGSEQYF	.	TRBJ2-7	.	TRBV30
TGTGCCAGCAGCCCGCCACCGGGACAGGGGGTAAGAGATACGCAGTATTTT	CASSPPPGQGVRDTQYF	once	TRBJ2-3	TRBD1	TRBV9
TGTGCCAGCAGTTACTCGAAAGGGGACACTGAAGCTTTCTTT	CASSYSKGDTEAFF	.	TRBJ1-1	.	TRBV6-5
TGTGCCTGGAGTGGTGGGGTTACTGAAGCTTTCTTT	CAWSGGVTEAFF	.	TRBJ1-1	.	TRBV30
TGCGCCAGCAGCTTGGGCCTAGCGGGGACGAACACCGGGGAGCTGTTTTTT	CASSLGLAGTNTGELFF	.	TRBJ2-2	TRBD2	TRBV5-1
TGTGCCAGTAGTGCCGCGACAGGCATCGGCGGCTACACCTTC	CASSAATGIGGYTF	.	TRBJ1-2	.	TRBV19
TGTGCCAGCAGCCCTAGCGGGAGCTACGAGCAGTACTTC	CASSPSGSYEQYF	.	TRBJ2-7	TRBD2	TRBV9
TGCGCCAGCAGCCCAAGCGGGGGCCAGGAGACCCAGTACTTC	CASSPSGGQETQYF	.	TRBJ2-5	TRBD2	TRBV5-1
TGCGCCAGCAGCTGGGGCTTATCACGCGAGCAGTACTTC	CASSWGLSREQYF	once	TRBJ2-7	.	TRBV5-1
TGTGCCTGGACTGTAGGGGCCCGCGCTGAAGCTTTCTTT	CAWTVGARAEAFF	few	TRBJ1-1	.	TRBV30
TGTGCCAGCAGCTTAGCAGGGACTAGCGAAGAATGGAACACCGGGGAGCTGTTTTTT	CASSLAGTSEEWNTGELFF	few	TRBJ2-2	TRBD2	TRBV11-2
TGCGCCAGCAGCTTTCGTAGCGGGGGAAGCGGGGAGCTGTTTTTT	CASSFRSGGSGELFF	.	TRBJ2-2	TRBD2	TRBV5-1
TGCGCCAGCAGACACCCCCCGGACAGGCATTTTAGCAATCAGCCCCAGCATTTT	CASRHPPDRHFSNQPQHF	.	TRBJ1-5	TRBD1	TRBV23-1
TGTGCCAGCAGTAGCCGGGGGGGCCTGGGAGAGACCCAGTACTTC	CASSSRGGLGETQYF	.	TRBJ2-5	TRBD2	TRBV2
TGTGCCAGCAGCGTATCCTCCGGCGAGCAGTACTTC	CASSVSSGEQYF	.	TRBJ2-7	.	TRBV9
TGTGCCACTAAGAACCCCCGAGCCCCAGGGACACCCCTCCACTTT	CATKNPRAPGTPLHF	.	TRBJ1-6	.	TRBV15
TGTGCCAGCAGTAACCGGGACGGTGTAATAGCTTTCTTT	CASSNRDGVIAFF	once	TRBJ1-1	.	TRBV6-1
TGTGCCAGCAGACCGACAGGGGGGTCCTGGAGGGAGAACACTGAAGCTTTCTTT	CASRPTGGSWRENTEAFF	.	TRBJ1-1	TRBD1	TRBV7-9
TGTGCCAGCAGTTACGGGCAGGGTGAACCTGAAGCTTTCTTT	CASSYGQGEPEAFF	once	TRBJ1-1	.	TRBV6-5
TGTGCCAGCAGCCCCGGGACAGGGGGCCAGCCCCAGCATTTT	CASSPGTGGQPQHF	.	TRBJ1-5	TRBD1	TRBV7-9
TGTGCCTGGAGTGTCTCGGGGGCTGGCACTGAAGCTTTCTTT	CAWSVSGAGTEAFF	.	TRBJ1-1	.	TRBV30
TGTGCCAGCAGCCAAGCGGGCTCCGGGACGAGTAGCACAGATACGCAGTATTTT	CASSQAGSGTSSTDTQYF	.	TRBJ2-3	.	TRBV4-2
TGTGCCAGCAGAAACCGAGGACAGGGGGCCTACGAGCAGTACTTC	CASRNRGQGAYEQYF	once	TRBJ2-7	TRBD1	TRBV5-4
TGCGCCAGCAGCTCTAGCCTAATGAACACTGAAGCTTTCTTT	CASSSSLMNTEAFF	.	TRBJ1-1	.	TRBV5-1
TGTGCCTGGAGTGTAAAACAGGGGGTTCCCTACGAGCAGTACTTC	CAWSVKQGVPYEQYF	.	TRBJ2-7	TRBD1	TRBV30
TGTGCCAGCAGGGGGACAGGGGGCCGGAGCTACACCTTC	CASRGTGGRSYTF	.	TRBJ1-2	TRBD1	TRBV6-6
TGTGCCAGCAGTGAAATGGCCAGCGGGGGCACAGATACGCAGTATTTT	CASSEMASGGTDTQYF	.	TRBJ2-3	TRBD2	TRBV2